Given below is one T cell receptor (beta chain) in context. This specimen comes from a study of blood T cell repertoires in COVID-19. Study overall: Samples taken during acute and convalescent COVID-19 were collected in the United States, Italy and Spain. T cells, B-cell-depleted T cells, or PBMCs provided the cDNA or gDNA that served as material.

Source study methods: Reference gene primer amplification gave nucleated cell count estimates. TCRdb's table, derived via immunoSEQ multiplex PCR, lists solely in-frame clones and lacks some. V, J and clone size reflect that table, while D and trimming were determined from the DNA. Of fewer than 90,000 clones listed, 88% are singletons. Trimming took off 1 base at V and 8 bases at J, with 7 bases between the two ends. The CDR3 has 13 amino acids. Germline loops: CDR1 SGHRS, CDR2 YFSETQ. The source material was peripheral blood. The receptor was derived from a man aged 55 to 70 with acute or convalescent COVID-19. The gene calls are TRBV5-1 and TRBJ1-6; D gene uncertain. This CDR3 reads CASSLNRDSPLHF. CDR3 in DNA: TGCGCCAGCAGCTTGAACAGAGATTCACCCCTCCACTTT.